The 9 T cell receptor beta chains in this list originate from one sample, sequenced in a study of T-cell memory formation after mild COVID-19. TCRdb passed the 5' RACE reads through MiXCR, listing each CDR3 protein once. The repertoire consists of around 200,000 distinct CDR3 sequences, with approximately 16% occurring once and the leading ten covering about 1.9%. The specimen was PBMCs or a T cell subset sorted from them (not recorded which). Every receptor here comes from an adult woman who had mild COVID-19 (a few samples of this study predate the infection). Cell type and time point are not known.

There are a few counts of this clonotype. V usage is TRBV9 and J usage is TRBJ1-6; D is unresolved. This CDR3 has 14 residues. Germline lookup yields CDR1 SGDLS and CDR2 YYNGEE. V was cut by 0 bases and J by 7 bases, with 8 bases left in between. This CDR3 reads CASSVVAENSPLHF. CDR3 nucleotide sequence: TGTGCCAGCAGCGTAGTGGCCGAAAATTCACCCCTCCACTTT. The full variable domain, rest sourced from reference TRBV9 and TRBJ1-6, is DSGVTQTPKHLITATGQRVTLRCSPRSGDLSVYWYQQSLDQGLQFLIQYYNGEERAKGNILERFSAQQFPDLHSELNLSSLELGDSALYFCASSVVAENSPLHFGNGTRLTVT.

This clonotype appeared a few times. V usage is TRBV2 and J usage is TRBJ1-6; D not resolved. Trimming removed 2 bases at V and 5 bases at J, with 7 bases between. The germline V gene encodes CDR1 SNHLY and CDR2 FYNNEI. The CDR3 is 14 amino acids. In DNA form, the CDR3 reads TGTGCCAGCAGTGAAATGGGGAATAATTCACCCCTCCACTTT. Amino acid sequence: CASSEMGNNSPLHF.

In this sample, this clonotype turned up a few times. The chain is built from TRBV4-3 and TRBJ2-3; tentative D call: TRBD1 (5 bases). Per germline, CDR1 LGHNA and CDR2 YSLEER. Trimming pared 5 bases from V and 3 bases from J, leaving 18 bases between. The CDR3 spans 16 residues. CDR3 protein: CASSSHQGRGTDTQYF. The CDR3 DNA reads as TGCGCCAGCAGCTCCCACCAGGGAAGGGGTACAGATACGCAGTATTTT.

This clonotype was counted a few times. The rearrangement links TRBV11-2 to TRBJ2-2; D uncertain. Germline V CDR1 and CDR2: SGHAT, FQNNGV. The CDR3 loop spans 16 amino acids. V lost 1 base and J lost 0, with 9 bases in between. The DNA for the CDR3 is TGTGCCAGCAGCTTAGGCCCAGCCCCGAACACCGGGGAGCTGTTTTTT. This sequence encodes CASSLGPAPNTGELFF.

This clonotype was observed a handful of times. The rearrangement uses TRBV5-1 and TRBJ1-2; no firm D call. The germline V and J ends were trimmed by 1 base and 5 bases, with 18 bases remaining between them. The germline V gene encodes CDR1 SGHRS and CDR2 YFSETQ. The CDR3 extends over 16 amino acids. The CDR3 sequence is CASSLRSAEAGYGYTF. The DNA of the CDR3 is TGCGCCAGCAGCTTGCGGTCAGCCGAGGCGGGGTATGGCTACACCTTC.

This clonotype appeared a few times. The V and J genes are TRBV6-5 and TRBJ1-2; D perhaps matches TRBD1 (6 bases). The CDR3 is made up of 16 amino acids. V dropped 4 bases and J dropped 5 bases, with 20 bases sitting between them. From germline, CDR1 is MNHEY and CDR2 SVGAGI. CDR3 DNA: TGTGCCAGCAGTTTTTACCCAAACAGGGCCCGGTATGGCTACACCTTC. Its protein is CASSFYPNRARYGYTF.

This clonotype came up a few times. The DNA for the CDR3 is TGTGCCACCAGCAGAGCAGGTGCAGGGCAAGAGACCCAGTACTTC. It encodes CATSRAGAGQETQYF. The chain uses TRBV15 and TRBJ2-5; the D gene is possibly TRBD1 (5 bases). From germline, CDR1 is LNHNV and CDR2 YYDKDF (reference sequence). V was pared by 1 base and J by 2 bases, with 11 bases between. The CDR3 is 15 residues long.

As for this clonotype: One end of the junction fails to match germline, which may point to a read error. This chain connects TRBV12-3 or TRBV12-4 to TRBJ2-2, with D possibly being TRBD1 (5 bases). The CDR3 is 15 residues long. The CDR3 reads CASRLGASDTGELFF. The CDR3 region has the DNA TGTGCCAGCAGGTTAGGGGCGTCGGACACCGGGGAGCTGTTTTTT.

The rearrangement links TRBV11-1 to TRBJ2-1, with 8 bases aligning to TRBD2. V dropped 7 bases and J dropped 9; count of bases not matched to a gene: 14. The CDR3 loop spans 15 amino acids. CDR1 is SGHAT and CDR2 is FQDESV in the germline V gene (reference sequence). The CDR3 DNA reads TGTGCCAGCAACCAACGGGAGGGCGTCCGCGGTGAGCAGTTCTTC. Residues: CASNQREGVRGEQFF.